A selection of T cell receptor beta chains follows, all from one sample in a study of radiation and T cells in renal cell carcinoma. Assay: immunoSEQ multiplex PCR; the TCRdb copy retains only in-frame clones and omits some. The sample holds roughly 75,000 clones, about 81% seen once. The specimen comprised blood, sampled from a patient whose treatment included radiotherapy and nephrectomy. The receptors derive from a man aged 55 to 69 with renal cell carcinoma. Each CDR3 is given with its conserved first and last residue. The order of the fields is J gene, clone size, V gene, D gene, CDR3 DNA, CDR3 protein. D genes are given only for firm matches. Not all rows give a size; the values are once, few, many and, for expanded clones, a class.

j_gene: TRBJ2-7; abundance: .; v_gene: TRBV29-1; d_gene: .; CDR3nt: TGCAGCGCCAGGGGAGGACGGTACGAGCAGTACTTC; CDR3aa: CSARGGRYEQYF
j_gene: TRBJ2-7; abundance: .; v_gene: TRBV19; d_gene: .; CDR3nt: TGTGCCAGTAGTATAGGGTCCCAGCCTCAAACCTACGAGCAGTACTTC; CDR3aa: CASSIGSQPQTYEQYF
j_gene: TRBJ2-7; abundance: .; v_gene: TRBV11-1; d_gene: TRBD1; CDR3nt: TGTGCCAGCAGCGGCGACAGGGACGAGCAGTACTTC; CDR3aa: CASSGDRDEQYF
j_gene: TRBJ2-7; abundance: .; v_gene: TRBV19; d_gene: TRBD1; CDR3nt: TGTGCCAGTAGTAGAGGGACAGGGGCGAACTACGAGCAGTACTTC; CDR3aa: CASSRGTGANYEQYF
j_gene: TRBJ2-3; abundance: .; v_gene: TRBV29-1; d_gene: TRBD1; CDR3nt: TGCAGCGCCCGACAGGGTGGCACAGATACGCAGTATTTT; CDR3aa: CSARQGGTDTQYF
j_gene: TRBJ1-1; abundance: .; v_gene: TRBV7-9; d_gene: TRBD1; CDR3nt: TGTGCCAGCAGCCTACCAGGGGGTGAAGCTTTCTTT; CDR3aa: CASSLPGGEAFF
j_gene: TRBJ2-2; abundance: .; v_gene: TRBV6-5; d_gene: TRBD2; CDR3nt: TGTGCCAGCAGTACCCTTAGCGGGAGATCCGGGGAGCTGTTTTTT; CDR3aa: CASSTLSGRSGELFF
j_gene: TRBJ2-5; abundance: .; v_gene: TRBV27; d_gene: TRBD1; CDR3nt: TGTGCCAGCAGTCATCGGACAGGGGGAGATGAGACCCAGTACTTC; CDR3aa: CASSHRTGGDETQYF
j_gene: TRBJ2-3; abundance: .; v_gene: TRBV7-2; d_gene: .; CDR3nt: TGTGCCAGCAGCCAGGAATTTGGTACGCAGTATTTT; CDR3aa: CASSQEFGTQYF
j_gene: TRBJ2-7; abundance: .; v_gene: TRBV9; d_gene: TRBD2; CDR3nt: TGTGCCAGCAGCGCCTCTAGCGGGTGGGGGTACGAGCAGTACTTC; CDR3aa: CASSASSGWGYEQYF
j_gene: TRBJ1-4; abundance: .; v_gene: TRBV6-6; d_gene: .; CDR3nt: TGTGCCAGCAGCCCCGTTGCTGAAAAACTGTTTTTT; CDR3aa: CASSPVAEKLFF
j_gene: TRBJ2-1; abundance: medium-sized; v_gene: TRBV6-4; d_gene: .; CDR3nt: TGTGCCAGCAGTTTCACAGGGGGGGCCTACAATGAGCAGTTCTTC; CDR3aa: CASSFTGGAYNEQFF
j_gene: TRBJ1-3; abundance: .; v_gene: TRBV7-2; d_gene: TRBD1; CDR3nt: TGTGCCAGCAGCGGGACAGGGGGCTCGGGAAACACCATATATTTT; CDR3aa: CASSGTGGSGNTIYF
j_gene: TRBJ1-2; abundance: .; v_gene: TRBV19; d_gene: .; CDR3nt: TGTGCCAGTAGTATACAGGGGTTGTATGGCTACACCTTC; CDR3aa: CASSIQGLYGYTF
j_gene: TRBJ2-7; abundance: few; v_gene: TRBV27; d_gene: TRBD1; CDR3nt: TGTGCCAGCAGCCCGACAGGGGCTAACTACGAGCAGTACTTC; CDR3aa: CASSPTGANYEQYF
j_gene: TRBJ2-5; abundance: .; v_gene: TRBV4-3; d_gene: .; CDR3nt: TGCGCCAGCAGCCAAGGGCGGGCCCTTACGGAGACCCAGTACTTC; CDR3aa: CASSQGRALTETQYF
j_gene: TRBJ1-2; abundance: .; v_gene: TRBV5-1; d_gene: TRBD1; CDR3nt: TGCGCCAGCAGCTCCCAGGGGGCAGGCGGCTACACCTTC; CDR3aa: CASSSQGAGGYTF
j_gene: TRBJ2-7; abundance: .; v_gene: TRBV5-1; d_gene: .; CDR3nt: TGCGCCAGCAGCTTGGATGTGACAGAGAGCTCCTACGAGCAGTACTTC; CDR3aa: CASSLDVTESSYEQYF
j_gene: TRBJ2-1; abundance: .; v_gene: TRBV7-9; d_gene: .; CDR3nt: TGTGCCAGCAGCCCCCGTTCGAGCTCCTACAATGAGCAGTTCTTC; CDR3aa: CASSPRSSSYNEQFF
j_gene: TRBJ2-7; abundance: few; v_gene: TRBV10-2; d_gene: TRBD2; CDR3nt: TGCGCCAGCAGTAGGAGCAGGCGGGAGGGCCACGAGCAGTACTTC; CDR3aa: CASSRSRREGHEQYF
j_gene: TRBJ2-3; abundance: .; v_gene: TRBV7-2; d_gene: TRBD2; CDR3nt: TGTGCCAGCAGCCCACCCCCAGCGGGAGGCACAGATACGCAGTATTTT; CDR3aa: CASSPPPAGGTDTQYF
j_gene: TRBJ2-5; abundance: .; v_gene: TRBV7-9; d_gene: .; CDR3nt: TGTGCCAGCAGCCGACCCGGGGTGCAAGAGACCCAGTACTTC; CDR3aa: CASSRPGVQETQYF
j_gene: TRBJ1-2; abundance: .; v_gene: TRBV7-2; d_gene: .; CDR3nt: TGTGCCAGCAGCCCGGGAGGGGTCTATGGCTACACCTTC; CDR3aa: CASSPGGVYGYTF
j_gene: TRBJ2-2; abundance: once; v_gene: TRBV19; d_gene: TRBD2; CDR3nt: TGTGCCAGTAGTCGAGGACTAGCGGGAGCGGGCACCGGGGAGCTGTTTTTT; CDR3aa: CASSRGLAGAGTGELFF
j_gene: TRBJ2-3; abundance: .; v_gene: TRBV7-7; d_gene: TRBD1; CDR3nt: TGTGCCAGCAGCCGGGACAGGGAGGATACGCAGTATTTT; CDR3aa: CASSRDREDTQYF
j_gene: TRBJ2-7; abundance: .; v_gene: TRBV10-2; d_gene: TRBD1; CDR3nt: TGCGCCAGCAGTGAGTCGCGACAGGGGGGAATGTACGAGCAGTACTTC; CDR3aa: CASSESRQGGMYEQYF
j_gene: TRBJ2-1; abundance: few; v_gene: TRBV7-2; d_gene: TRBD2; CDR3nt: TGTGCCAGCAGCTTAGATAGCGGGAGCGCTGGTGAGCAGTTCTTC; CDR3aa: CASSLDSGSAGEQFF
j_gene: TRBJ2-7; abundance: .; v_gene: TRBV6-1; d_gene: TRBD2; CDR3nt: TGTGCCAGCAGTGAAGCTCCCGGCGGGGGCTCCTACGAGCAGTACTTC; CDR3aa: CASSEAPGGGSYEQYF